The 20 T cell receptor beta chains below all came from one sample that was sequenced in a study of cytomegalovirus exposure and HLA in healthy donors. Profiling relied on immunoSEQ multiplex PCR, and the TCRdb table lists in-frame clones only, not all of them. The sample lists approximately 280,000 clones; roughly 90% were seen once. What was sequenced was PBMCs. These receptor sequences come from a woman aged 18-29 years in good health and CMV-seronegative.

The chain links TRBV18 to TRBJ2-7; 14 positions agree with TRBD2. Trimming took 3 bases from V and 6 from J; bases not matched to a gene: 4. This CDR3 comprises 15 residues. Per the germline V gene, CDR1 is KGHSH and CDR2 is LQKENI. CDR3 DNA: TGTGCCAGCTCACCGGGACTAGCGGGAGCTAGCGAGCAGTACTTC. It encodes CASSPGLAGASEQYF.

J is TRBJ2-7 and V is TRBV27, with D possibly matching TRBD1 (6 bases). V shed 2 bases and J shed 3 bases, with 11 bases lying between them. The CDR3 contains 14 residues. Looked up from germline, CDR1 is MNHEY and CDR2 is SMNVEV (reference sequence). The CDR3 nucleotides are TGTGCCAGCAGTTTAACAGGGAGCAACTACGAGCAGTACTTC. This sequence encodes CASSLTGSNYEQYF.

This clone came up once. V is TRBV10-3 and J is TRBJ2-1; 9 positions match TRBD2. CDR1 ENHRY and CDR2 SYGVKD come from the germline V gene. The CDR3 runs to 19 residues. V gave up 6 bases and J gave up 9 bases; unmatched junction bases: 24. In DNA, the CDR3 is TGTGCCATCAGCAGACAGGGACCGGCTAGCGGGAAGGTTTTAGGTGAGCAGTTCTTC. It is translated as CAISRQGPASGKVLGEQFF.

The chain is built from TRBV9 and TRBJ2-5; D unresolved. Trimming left V 0 bases short and J 3 bases short, with 6 bases between. Germline CDR1 SGDLS, CDR2 YYNGEE. The CDR3 totals 13 residues. This chain's CDR3 is CASSVAQKETQYF. The CDR3 DNA reads TGTGCCAGCAGCGTAGCCCAGAAAGAGACCCAGTACTTC.

V and J are TRBV19 and TRBJ2-3; weak D call: TRBD1 (6 bases). V lost 7 bases, J lost 6 bases, and 17 bases lay in between. The CDR3 contains 14 residues. From germline, CDR1 is LNHDA and CDR2 SQIVND (reference sequence). The CDR3: CASTARGTFDTQYF. In nucleotides, the CDR3 is TGTGCCAGTACGGCGAGGGGGACCTTTGATACGCAGTATTTT.

The chain combines TRBV28 with TRBJ2-7; TRBD2 aligns across 8 bases. There are 18 residues in the CDR3. The germline V gene encodes CDR1 MDHEN and CDR2 SYDVKM. Germline trimming cut 3 bases from V and 0 bases from J; bases unmatched to any gene: 13. The CDR3 loop reads CASSFPVAGPLNSYEQYF. The CDR3 bases are TGTGCCAGCAGTTTCCCCGTAGCGGGACCTTTAAACTCCTACGAGCAGTACTTC.

The V call is TRBV19, the J call TRBJ2-4; a possible D gene is TRBD1 (5 bases). CDR1 and CDR2 from the germline V gene are LNHDA and SQIVND (reference sequence). This CDR3 is 14 amino acids long. Deletions cut 5 bases from V and 3 bases from J, with 11 bases between. CDR3: CASSDRGGKNIQYF. The CDR3 DNA follows: TGTGCCAGTAGTGATAGGGGTGGCAAAAACATTCAGTACTTC.

CDR3 in DNA: TGTGCCAGCAGTTCGCTGGGGCAAGGTTCGGACACCATATATTTT. This gives the protein CASSSLGQGSDTIYF. The rearrangement uses TRBV28 and TRBJ1-3; maybe TRBD1 (5 bases). This CDR3 spans 15 amino acids. Looked up from germline, CDR1 is MDHEN and CDR2 is SYDVKM. V was trimmed by 4 bases and J by 8 bases, leaving 18 bases between them.

CDR3 residues: CASSLKLAGNTDTQYF. In DNA, the CDR3 is TGTGCCAGCAGCTTAAAGCTAGCGGGGAACACAGATACGCAGTATTTT. This sequence joins TRBV13 and TRBJ2-3, with 9 bases lining up with TRBD2. Trimming took 2 bases from V and 2 from J; bases not matched to a gene: 5. The CDR3 has 16 amino acids. CDR1 is PRHDT and CDR2 is FYEKMQ in the germline V gene (reference sequence).

The rearrangement links TRBV10-1 to TRBJ2-7; 9 bases fit TRBD1. Unmatched junction bases numbered 10, after V lost 3 bases and J lost 4 bases. CDR1 is WNHNN, CDR2 SYGVQD, per germline (reference sequence). This CDR3 has 16 amino acids. This CDR3 reads CASSDLQDRGPYEQYF. The DNA for the CDR3 is TGCGCCAGCAGTGACTTACAGGACAGGGGACCTTACGAGCAGTACTTC.

V is TRBV6-5 and J is TRBJ2-7; D is undetermined. This CDR3 spans 13 amino acids. Trimming removed 4 bases at V and 2 bases at J, with 9 bases between. Germline CDR1 MNHEY, CDR2 SVGAGI. CDR3 DNA sequence: TGTGCCAGCAGTTTCGCAGGTACCTACGAGCAGTACTTC. Translating it yields CASSFAGTYEQYF.

The chain joins TRBV7-3 to TRBJ2-7; D remains unclear. The CDR3 totals 20 residues. The V gene's germline CDR1 is SGHTA and CDR2 FQGTGA. Trimming removed 3 bases at V and 1 base at J, with 28 bases between. CDR3 DNA: TGTGCCAGCAGCTTTAACGCGGTCGAAGCAGCCCCGACCGAATCCTACGAGCAGTACTTC. Translated, it gives CASSFNAVEAAPTESYEQYF.

A single count supports this clone. V gene TRBV7-8 combines with J gene TRBJ2-7; 14 bases match TRBD2. The trim removed 1 base at V and 4 bases at J, leaving 18 bases unmatched. CDR3 size: 21 residues. Germline CDR1 reads SGHVS; CDR2 reads FQNEAQ. The CDR3 loop reads CASSLVQGTTSGRAYRYEQYF. CDR3 sequence (DNA): TGTGCCAGCAGCTTAGTTCAGGGGACGACTAGCGGGAGGGCATATAGGTACGAGCAGTACTTC.

The chain employs TRBV11-2 and TRBJ2-5, with D perhaps TRBD2 (6 bases). Trimming removed 8 bases from V and 4 bases from J, with 8 bases in between. CDR3 size: 11 residues. Germline V gives CDR1 SGHAT, CDR2 FQNNGV. This chain's CDR3 is CASLGGETQYF. In DNA, the CDR3 is TGTGCCAGCTTGGGGGGAGAGACCCAGTACTTC.

V usage is TRBV7-9 and J usage is TRBJ1-2, with D tentatively TRBD1 (6 bases). The CDR3 spans 16 residues. Per germline, CDR1 SEHNR and CDR2 FQNEAQ (reference sequence). V lost 5 bases and J lost 3, with 19 bases in between. DNA for the CDR3: TGTGCCAGCAGCCCCCTCCGGGGGGCGCTCGACTATGGCTACACCTTC. Protein sequence: CASSPLRGALDYGYTF.

The chain is built from TRBV7-2 and TRBJ2-3, with 10 bases lining up with TRBD1. Germline-derived CDR1 and CDR2 are SGHTA and FQGNSA. This CDR3 is 17 amino acids long. Trimming removed 5 bases from V and 2 bases from J; junction bases left unmatched: 10. The CDR3 sequence: CASSDRTGGIITDTQYF. The CDR3 coding sequence is TGTGCCAGCAGCGATCGGACAGGGGGGATAATCACAGATACGCAGTATTTT.

The chain couples TRBV5-8 to TRBJ2-5; D might be TRBD2 (5 bases). Per germline, CDR1 SGHTS and CDR2 YDEGEE. V lost 0 bases and J lost 5, with 11 bases in between. The CDR3 totals 14 residues. The CDR3 sequence is CASSLEWGAETQYF. The DNA for the CDR3 is TGTGCCAGCAGCTTGGAATGGGGAGCGGAGACCCAGTACTTC.

This sequence joins TRBV15 and TRBJ2-6; TRBD1 is a possible D gene (5 bases). The CDR3 is made up of 16 amino acids. Trimming removed 9 bases from V and 0 bases from J, with 15 bases in between. Germline V gene sequence: CDR1 LNHNV, CDR2 YYDKDF (reference sequence). The CDR3: CATELYRNSGANVLTF. As DNA, the CDR3 is TGTGCCACGGAGCTCTACAGGAACTCTGGGGCCAACGTCCTGACTTTC.

The chain uses TRBV29-1 and TRBJ2-3; D uncertain. The CDR3 loop spans 11 amino acids. The ends were cut back, 8 bases at V and 4 bases at J, with 10 bases in the middle. Germline V gene lookup returns CDR1 SQVTM and CDR2 ANQGSEA. The CDR3: CSKSSADTQYF. The CDR3 DNA sequence: TGCAGCAAAAGCTCGGCAGATACGCAGTATTTT.

Only a few counts were recorded for this clone. The chain links TRBV25-1 to TRBJ2-1; 9 bases are shared with TRBD2. This CDR3 has 16 residues. Germline values: CDR1 MGHDK, CDR2 SYGVNS. V shed 2 bases, J shed 6 bases, and the junction held 8 bases outside the gene matches. The DNA of the CDR3 is TGTGCCAGCAGTGAACCCCCAGGGACTAGCCGCAATGAGCAGTTCTTC. Amino acid sequence: CASSEPPGTSRNEQFF.